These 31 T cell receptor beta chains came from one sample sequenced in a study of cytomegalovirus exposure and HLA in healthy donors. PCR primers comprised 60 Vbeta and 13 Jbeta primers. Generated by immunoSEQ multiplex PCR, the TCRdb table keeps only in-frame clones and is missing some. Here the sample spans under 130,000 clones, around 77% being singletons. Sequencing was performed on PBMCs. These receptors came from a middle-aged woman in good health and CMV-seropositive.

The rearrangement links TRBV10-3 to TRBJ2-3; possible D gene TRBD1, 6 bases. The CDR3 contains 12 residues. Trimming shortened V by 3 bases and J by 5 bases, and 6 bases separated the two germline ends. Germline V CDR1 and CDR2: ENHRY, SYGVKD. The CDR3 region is CAISDRGDTQYF. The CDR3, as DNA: TGTGCCATCAGTGACAGGGGAGATACGCAGTATTTT.

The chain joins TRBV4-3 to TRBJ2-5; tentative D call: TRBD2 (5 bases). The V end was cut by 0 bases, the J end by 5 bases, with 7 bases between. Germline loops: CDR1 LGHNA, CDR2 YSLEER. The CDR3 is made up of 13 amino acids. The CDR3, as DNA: TGCGCCAGCAGCCAAGATAGAGGGGAGACCCAGTACTTC. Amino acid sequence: CASSQDRGETQYF.

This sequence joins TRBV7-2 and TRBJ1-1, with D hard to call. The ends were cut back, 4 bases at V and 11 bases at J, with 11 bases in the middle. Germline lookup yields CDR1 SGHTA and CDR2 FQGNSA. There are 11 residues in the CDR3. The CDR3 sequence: CASSSGIGAFF. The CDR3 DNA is TGTGCCAGCAGCTCGGGGATAGGGGCTTTCTTT. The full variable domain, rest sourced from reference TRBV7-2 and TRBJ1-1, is GAGVSQSPSNKVTEKGKDVELRCDPISGHTALYWYRQSLGQGLEFLIYFQGNSAPDKSGLPSDRFSAERTGGSVSTLTIQRTQQEDSAVYLCASSSGIGAFFGQGTRLTVV.

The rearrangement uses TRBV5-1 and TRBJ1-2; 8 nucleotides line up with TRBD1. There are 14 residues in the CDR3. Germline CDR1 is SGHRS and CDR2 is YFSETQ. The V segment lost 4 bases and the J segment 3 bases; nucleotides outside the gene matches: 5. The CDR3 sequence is CASSPETGDYGYTF. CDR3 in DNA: TGCGCCAGCAGCCCGGAGACAGGGGACTATGGCTACACCTTC.

The CDR3 DNA sequence: TGCGCCAGCAGCCAAGACTACCATGGACAGGGGTGGTCCGAGCAGTACTTC. It translates to CASSQDYHGQGWSEQYF. This chain links TRBV4-3 with TRBJ2-7; TRBD1 aligns across 9 bases. The CDR3 has 17 amino acids. The germline gives CDR1 LGHNA, CDR2 YSLEER. V was clipped by 0 bases and J by 6 bases; unmatched bases: 12.

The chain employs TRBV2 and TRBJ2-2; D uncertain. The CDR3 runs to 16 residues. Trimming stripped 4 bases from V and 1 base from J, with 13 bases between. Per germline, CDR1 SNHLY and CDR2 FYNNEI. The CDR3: CASSVLEIMNTGELFF. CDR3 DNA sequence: TGTGCCAGCAGTGTACTTGAGATAATGAACACCGGGGAGCTGTTTTTT.

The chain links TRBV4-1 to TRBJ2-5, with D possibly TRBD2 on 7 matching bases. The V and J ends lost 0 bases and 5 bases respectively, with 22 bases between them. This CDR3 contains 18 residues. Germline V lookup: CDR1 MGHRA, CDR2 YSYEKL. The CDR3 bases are TGCGCCAGCAGCCAAGATATTATTGGGGGGGGCCGCCGGGAGACCCAGTACTTC. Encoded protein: CASSQDIIGGGRRETQYF.

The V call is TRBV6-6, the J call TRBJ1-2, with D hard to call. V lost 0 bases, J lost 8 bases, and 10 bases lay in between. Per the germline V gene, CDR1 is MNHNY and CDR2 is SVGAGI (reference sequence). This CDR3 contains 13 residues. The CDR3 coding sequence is TGTGCCAGCAGTTACTCCGGGGAGGGAGGCTACACCTTC. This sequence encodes CASSYSGEGGYTF.

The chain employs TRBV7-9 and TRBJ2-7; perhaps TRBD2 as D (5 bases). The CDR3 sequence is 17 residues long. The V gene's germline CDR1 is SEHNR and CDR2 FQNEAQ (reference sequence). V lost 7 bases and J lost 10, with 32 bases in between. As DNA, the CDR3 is TGTGCCAGCACCCCGGGCGGGTACTTAAGAGGTGGTGTGTATCAGTACTTC. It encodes CASTPGGYLRGGVYQYF.

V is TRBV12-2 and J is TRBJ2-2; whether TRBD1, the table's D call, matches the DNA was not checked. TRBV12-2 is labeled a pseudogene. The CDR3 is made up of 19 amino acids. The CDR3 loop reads CASRLGRQGAPTNTGELFF. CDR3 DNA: TGTGCAAGTCGCTTAGGGAGACAGGGAGCCCCCACGAACACCGGGGAGCTGTTTTTT.

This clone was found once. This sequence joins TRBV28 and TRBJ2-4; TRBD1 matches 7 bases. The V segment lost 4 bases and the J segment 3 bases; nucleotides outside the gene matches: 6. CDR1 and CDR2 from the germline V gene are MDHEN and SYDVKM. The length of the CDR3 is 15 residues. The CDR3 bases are TGTGCCAGCAGTTCAACAGGGGTTGACAAAAACATTCAGTACTTC. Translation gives CASSSTGVDKNIQYF.

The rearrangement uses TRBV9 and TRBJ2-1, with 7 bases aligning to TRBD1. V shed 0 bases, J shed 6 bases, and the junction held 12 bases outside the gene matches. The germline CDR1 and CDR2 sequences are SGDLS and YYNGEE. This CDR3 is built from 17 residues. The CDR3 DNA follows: TGTGCCAGCAGCGTAGCTCTAACCGGGACAGCCAGCAATGAGCAGTTCTTC. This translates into CASSVALTGTASNEQFF.

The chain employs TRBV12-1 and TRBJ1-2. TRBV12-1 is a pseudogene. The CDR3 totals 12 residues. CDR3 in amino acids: CASIGRDYGYTF. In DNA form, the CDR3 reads TGTGCCAGCATAGGTCGGGACTATGGCTACACCTTC.

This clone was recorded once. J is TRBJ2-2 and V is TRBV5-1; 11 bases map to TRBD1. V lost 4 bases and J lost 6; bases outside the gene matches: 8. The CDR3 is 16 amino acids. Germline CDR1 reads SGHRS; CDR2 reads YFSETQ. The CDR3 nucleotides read TGCGCCAGCAGCCCTGGACAGGGGGCATTCGCCGGGGAGCTGTTTTTT. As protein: CASSPGQGAFAGELFF.

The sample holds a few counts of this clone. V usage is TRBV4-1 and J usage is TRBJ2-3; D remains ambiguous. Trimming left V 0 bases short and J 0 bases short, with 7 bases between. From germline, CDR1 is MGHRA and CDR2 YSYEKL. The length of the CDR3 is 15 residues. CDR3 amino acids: CASSQETVSTDTQYF. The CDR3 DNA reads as TGCGCCAGCAGCCAAGAAACGGTGAGCACAGATACGCAGTATTTT.

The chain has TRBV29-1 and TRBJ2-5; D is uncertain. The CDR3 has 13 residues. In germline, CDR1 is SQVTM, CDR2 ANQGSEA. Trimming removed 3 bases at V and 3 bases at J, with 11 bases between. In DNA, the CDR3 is TGCAGCGTTGATAACGAACAGAAAGAGACCCAGTACTTC. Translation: CSVDNEQKETQYF.

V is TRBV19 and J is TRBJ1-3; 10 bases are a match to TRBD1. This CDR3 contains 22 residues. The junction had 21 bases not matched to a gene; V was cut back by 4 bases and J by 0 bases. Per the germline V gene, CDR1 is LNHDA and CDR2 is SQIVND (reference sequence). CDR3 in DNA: TGTGCCAGTAGTAAGACCTGGGGACAGGGGATCGGCCGACTCCCCTCTGGAAACACCATATATTTT. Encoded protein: CASSKTWGQGIGRLPSGNTIYF.

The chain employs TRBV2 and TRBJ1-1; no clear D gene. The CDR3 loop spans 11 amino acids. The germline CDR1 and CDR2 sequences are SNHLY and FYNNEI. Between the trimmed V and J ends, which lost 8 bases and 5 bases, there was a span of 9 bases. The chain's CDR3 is CASRDRTEAFF. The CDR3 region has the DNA TGTGCCAGCCGCGATCGGACTGAAGCTTTCTTT.

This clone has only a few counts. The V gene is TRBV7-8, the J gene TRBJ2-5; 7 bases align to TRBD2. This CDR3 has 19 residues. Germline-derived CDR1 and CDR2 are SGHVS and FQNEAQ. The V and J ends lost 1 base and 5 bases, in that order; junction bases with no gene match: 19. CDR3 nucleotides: TGTGCCAGCAGCTTAGGTCGCCTAGCGGAGACGTGGGGAAGGGAGACCCAGTACTTC. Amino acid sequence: CASSLGRLAETWGRETQYF.

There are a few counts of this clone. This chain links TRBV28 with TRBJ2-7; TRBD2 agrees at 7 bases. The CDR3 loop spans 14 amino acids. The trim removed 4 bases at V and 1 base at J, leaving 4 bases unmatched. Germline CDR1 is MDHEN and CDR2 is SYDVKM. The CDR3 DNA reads TGTGCCAGCAGTTCTGGACTAGTTTCCTACGAGCAGTACTTC. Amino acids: CASSSGLVSYEQYF.

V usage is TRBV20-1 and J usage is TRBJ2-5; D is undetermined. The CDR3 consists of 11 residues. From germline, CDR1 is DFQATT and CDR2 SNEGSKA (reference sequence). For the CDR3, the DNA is TGCAGGGCCGGTAAGAGGGAGACCCAGTACTTC. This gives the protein CRAGKRETQYF.

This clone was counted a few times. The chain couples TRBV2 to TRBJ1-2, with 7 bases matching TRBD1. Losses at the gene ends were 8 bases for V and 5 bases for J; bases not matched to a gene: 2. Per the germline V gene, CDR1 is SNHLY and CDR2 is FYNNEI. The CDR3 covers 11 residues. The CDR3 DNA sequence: TGTGCCAGCGGGACAGAATATGGCTACACCTTC. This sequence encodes CASGTEYGYTF.

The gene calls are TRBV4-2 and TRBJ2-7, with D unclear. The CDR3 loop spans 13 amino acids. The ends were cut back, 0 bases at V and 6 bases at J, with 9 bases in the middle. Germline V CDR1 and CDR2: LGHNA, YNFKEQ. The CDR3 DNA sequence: TGTGCCAGCAGCCAAGAAATCCAATTCGAGCAGTACTTC. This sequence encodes CASSQEIQFEQYF.

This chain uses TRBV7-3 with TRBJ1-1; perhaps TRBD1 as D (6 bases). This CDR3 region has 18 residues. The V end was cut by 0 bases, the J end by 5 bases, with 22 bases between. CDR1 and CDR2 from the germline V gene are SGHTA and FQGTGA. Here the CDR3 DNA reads TGTGCCAGCAGCTTAACCGGGGGGGCGCCGGTCCCCACTACTGAAGCTTTCTTT. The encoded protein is CASSLTGGAPVPTTEAFF.

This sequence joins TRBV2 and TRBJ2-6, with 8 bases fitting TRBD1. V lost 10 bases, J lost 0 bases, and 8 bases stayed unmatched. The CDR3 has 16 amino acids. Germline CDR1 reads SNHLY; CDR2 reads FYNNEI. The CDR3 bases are TGTGCCATCGACACAGGGGGTTACTCTGGGGCCAACGTCCTGACTTTC. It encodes CAIDTGGYSGANVLTF.

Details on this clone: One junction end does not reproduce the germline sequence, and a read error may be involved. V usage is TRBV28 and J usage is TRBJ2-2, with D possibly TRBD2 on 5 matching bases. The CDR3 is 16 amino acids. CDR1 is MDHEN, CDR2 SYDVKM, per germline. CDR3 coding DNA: TGTACCAGCAGTTTCGGAAGGAGGACGAACACCGGGGAGCTGTTTTTT. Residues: CTSSFGRRTNTGELFF.

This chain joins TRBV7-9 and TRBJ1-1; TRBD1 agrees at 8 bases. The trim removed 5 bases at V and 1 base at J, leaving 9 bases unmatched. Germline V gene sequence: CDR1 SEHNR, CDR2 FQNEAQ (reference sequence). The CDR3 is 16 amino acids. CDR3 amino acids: CASSKVGQGRNTEAFF. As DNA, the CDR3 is TGTGCCAGCAGCAAAGTCGGACAGGGAAGGAACACTGAAGCTTTCTTT.

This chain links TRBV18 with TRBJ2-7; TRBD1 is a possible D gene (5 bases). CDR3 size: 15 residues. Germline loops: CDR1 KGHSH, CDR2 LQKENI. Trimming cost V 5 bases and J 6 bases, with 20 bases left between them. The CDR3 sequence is CASSLDTSFISEQYF. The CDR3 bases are TGTGCCAGCTCATTGGACACTTCATTTATTTCCGAGCAGTACTTC. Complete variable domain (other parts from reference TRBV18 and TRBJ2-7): NAGVMQNPRHLVRRRGQEARLRCSPMKGHSHVYWYRQLPEEGLKFMVYLQKENIIDESGMPKERFSAEFPKEGPSILRIQQVVRGDSAAYFCASSLDTSFISEQYFGPGTRLTVT.

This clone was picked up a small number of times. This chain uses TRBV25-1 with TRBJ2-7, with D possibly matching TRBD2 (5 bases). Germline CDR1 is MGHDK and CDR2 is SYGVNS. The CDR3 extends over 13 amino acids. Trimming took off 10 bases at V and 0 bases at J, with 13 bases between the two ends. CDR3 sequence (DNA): TGTGCCACCGCTAGCCAAGTCTCCTACGAGCAGTACTTC. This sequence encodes CATASQVSYEQYF.

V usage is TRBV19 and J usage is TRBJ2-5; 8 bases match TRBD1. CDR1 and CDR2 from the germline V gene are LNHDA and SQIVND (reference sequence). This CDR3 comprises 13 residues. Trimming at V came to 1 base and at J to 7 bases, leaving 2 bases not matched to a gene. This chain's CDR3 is CASSIAGGATQYF. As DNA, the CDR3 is TGTGCCAGTAGTATAGCAGGGGGCGCGACCCAGTACTTC.

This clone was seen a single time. As DNA, the CDR3 is TGTGCCAGCAGCTCCCCGGAGGGAAGGATGGACTATGGCTACACCTTC. It translates to CASSSPEGRMDYGYTF. This chain uses TRBV7-2 with TRBJ1-2; D gene unclear. V was shortened by 4 bases and J by 3 bases, with 18 bases between the two germline ends. Looked up from germline, CDR1 is SGHTA and CDR2 is FQGNSA. This CDR3 is 16 amino acids long.